The present T cell receptor beta chain was sequenced within a study of blood T cell repertoires in COVID-19. The Seattle patients, enrolled during active infection, were followed longitudinally. Source study methods: By means of reference gene primer amplification, nucleated cell counts were estimated. The assay was immunoSEQ multiplex PCR, and TCRdb's table has in-frame clones only and misses some. For V, J and clone size, that table is used; D and trimming come from the DNA. The sample records 250,000 or so clones, nearly 90% being singletons. This CDR3 has 18 amino acids. V shed 9 bases and J 0 bases; nucleotides not matched to a gene: 16. Germline V gene sequence: CDR1 ENHRY, CDR2 SYGVKD.

This TCR derives from a woman aged 55-70 years with COVID-19, enrolled during active disease. The chain combines TRBV10-3 with TRBJ2-1; 8 nucleotides match TRBD1. The sample taken for sequencing was peripheral blood. The CDR3 region has the DNA TGTGCCATTACTAGGGACAGGAGGCAGAGGAGCTCCTACAATGAGCAGTTCTTC. It codes for CAITRDRRQRSSYNEQFF.